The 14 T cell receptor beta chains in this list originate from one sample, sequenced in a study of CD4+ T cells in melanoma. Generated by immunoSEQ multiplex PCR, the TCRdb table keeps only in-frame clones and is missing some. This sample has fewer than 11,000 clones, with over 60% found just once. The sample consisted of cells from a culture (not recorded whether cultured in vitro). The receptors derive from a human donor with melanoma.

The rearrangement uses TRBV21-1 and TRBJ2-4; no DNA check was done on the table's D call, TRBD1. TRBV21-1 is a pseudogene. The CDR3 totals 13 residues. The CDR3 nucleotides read TGTGCCAGCCCTTGGGGCAACAAAAACATTCAGTACTTC. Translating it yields CASPWGNKNIQYF.

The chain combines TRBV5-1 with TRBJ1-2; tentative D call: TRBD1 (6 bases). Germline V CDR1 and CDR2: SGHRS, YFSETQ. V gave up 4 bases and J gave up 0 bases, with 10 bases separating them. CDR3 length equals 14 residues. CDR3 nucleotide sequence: TGCGCCAGCAGCGCGGGGACATCTAACTATGGCTACACCTTC. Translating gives CASSAGTSNYGYTF.

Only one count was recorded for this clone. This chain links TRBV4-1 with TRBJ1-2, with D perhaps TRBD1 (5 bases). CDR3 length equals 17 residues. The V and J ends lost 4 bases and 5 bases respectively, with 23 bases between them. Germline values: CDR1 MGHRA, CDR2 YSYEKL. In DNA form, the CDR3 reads TGCGCCAGCAGCCGCCTTCCGGAGACAGTTACGGCGTATGGCTACACCTTC. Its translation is CASSRLPETVTAYGYTF.

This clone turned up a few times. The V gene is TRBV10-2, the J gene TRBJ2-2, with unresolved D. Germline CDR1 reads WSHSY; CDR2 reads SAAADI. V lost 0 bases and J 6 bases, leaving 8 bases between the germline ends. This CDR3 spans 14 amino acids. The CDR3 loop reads CASSESGQSGELFF. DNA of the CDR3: TGCGCCAGCAGTGAGTCAGGGCAGTCCGGGGAGCTGTTTTTT.

The CDR3 region is CASSEEAGTGQETQYF. The CDR3, as DNA: TGTGCCAGCAGTGAAGAAGCGGGGACAGGGCAAGAGACCCAGTACTTC. This sequence joins TRBV2 and TRBJ2-5, with 9 bases aligning to TRBD1. CDR3 length: 16 residues. After removal of 1 base from V and 2 bases from J, the junction contained 5 bases not matched to a gene. Germline loops: CDR1 SNHLY, CDR2 FYNNEI.

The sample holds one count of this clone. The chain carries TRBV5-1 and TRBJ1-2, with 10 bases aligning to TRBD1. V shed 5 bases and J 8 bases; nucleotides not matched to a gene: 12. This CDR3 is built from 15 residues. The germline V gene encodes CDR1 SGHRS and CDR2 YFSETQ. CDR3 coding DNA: TGCGCCAGCAGAGTACCGGGACAGGGGCTCGAGGGCTACACCTTC. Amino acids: CASRVPGQGLEGYTF.

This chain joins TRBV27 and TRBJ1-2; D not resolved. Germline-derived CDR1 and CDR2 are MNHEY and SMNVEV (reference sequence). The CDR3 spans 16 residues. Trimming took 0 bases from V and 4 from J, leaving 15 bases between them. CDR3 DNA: TGTGCCAGCAGTTTATCGAGCAGGCATCCCCGCTATGGCTACACCTTC. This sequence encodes CASSLSSRHPRYGYTF.

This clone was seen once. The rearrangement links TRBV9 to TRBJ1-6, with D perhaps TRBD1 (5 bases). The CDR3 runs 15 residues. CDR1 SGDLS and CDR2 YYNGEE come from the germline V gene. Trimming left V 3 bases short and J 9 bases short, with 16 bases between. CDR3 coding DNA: TGTGCCAGCAGCGGCGGTTGGGGCGGCGGTTCACCCCTCCACTTT. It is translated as CASSGGWGGGSPLHF.

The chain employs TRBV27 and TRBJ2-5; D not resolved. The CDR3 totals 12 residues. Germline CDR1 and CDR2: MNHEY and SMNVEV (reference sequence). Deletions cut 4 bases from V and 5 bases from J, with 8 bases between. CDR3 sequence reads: CASSSTRETQYF. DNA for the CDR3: TGTGCCAGCAGTTCCACGAGGGAGACCCAGTACTTC.

The CDR3 spells CASSLSVRGITDTQYF. The DNA of the CDR3 is TGTGCCAGCAGCCTAAGTGTCAGGGGAATAACAGATACGCAGTATTTT. The V and J genes are TRBV9 and TRBJ2-3, with D tentatively TRBD1 (6 bases). The CDR3 length is 16 residues. The germline V gene encodes CDR1 SGDLS and CDR2 YYNGEE. V lost 4 bases, J lost 3 bases, and 18 bases lay in between.

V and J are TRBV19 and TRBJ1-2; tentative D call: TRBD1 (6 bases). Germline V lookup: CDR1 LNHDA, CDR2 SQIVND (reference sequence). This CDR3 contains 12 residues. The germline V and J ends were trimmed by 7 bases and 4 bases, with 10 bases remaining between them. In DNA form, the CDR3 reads TGTGCCAGTACGGGGGGCCCCTATGGCTACACCTTC. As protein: CASTGGPYGYTF.

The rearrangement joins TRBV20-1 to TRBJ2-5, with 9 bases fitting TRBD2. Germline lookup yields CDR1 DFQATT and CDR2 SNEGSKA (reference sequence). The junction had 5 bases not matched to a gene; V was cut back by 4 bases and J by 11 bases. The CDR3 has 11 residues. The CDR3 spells CSAITAGGQYF. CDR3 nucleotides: TGCAGTGCTATTACCGCGGGGGGGCAGTACTTC.

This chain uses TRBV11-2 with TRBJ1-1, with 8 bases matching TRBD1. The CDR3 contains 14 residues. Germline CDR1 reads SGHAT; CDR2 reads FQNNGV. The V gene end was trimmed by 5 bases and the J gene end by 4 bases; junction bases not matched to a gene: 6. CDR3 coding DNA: TGTGCCAGCAGCCCCCGACAGGGGAGCACTGAAGCTTTCTTT. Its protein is CASSPRQGSTEAFF. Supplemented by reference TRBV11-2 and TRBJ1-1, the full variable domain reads EAGVAQSPRYKIIEKRQSVAFWCNPISGHATLYWYQQILGQGPKLLIQFQNNGVVDDSQLPKDRFSAERLKGVDSTLKIQPAKLEDSAVYLCASSPRQGSTEAFFGQGTRLTVV.

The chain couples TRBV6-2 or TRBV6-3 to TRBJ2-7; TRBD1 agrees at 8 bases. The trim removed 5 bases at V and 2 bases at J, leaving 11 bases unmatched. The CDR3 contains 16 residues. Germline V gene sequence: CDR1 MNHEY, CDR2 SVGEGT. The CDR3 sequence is CASSHLTGQVPYEQYF. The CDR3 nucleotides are TGTGCCAGCAGTCACCTGACGGGACAGGTCCCCTACGAGCAGTACTTC.